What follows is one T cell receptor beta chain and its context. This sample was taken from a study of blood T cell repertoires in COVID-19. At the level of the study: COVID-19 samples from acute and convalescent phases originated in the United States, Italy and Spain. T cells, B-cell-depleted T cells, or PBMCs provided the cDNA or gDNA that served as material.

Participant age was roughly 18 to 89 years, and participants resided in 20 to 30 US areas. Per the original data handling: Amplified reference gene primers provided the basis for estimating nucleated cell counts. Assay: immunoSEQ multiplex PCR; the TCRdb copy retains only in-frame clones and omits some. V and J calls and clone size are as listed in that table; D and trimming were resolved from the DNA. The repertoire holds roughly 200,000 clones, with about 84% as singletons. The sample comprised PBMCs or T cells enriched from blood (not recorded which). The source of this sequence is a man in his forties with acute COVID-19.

CDR3 DNA sequence: TGCGCCAGCAGCCAAGTAGGGACTAGAATGTACGAGCAGTACTTC. It yields the protein CASSQVGTRMYEQYF. The genes are TRBV4-1 and TRBJ2-7; 8 bases fit TRBD2. The germline CDR1 and CDR2 sequences are MGHRA and YSYEKL. The V and J ends lost 1 base and 4 bases, in that order; junction bases with no gene match: 6. The CDR3 totals 15 residues.